This T cell receptor (beta chain) was identified during a study of cytomegalovirus exposure and HLA in healthy donors. The wider study: HLA-typed donors were the source of some 80 million unique TCRs, which an early data release held.

Study-wide results and limits: With DRB1 most and HLA-C fewest, TCR association rates differed between HLA loci in a later analysis. A later analysis linked a missense variant in DCLRE1C to the trimming of TCR beta V and J genes.

The CDR3 is made up of 15 amino acids. From germline, CDR1 is SGDLS and CDR2 YYNGEE. V lost 4 bases, J lost 5 bases, and 7 bases stayed unmatched. Regarding this clone: What it binds is not known.

PCR employed 60 Vbeta and 13 Jbeta primers. Some clones are missing from TCRdb's copy, which holds only in-frame ones; the method was immunoSEQ multiplex PCR. The data hold roughly 160,000 clones, with approximately 79% observed a single time. The clonotype comes from a male donor in good health and CMV-seronegative. V and J are TRBV9 and TRBJ1-3; TRBD1 aligns across 9 bases. Sample: PBMCs. The CDR3 loop is CASSPRTGVRNTIYF. The CDR3 coding sequence is TGTGCCAGCAGCCCCCGGACAGGGGTGCGAAACACCATATATTTT. Filled out from reference TRBV9 and TRBJ1-3, the complete variable domain reads DSGVTQTPKHLITATGQRVTLRCSPRSGDLSVYWYQQSLDQGLQFLIQYYNGEERAKGNILERFSAQQFPDLHSELNLSSLELGDSALYFCASSPRTGVRNTIYFGEGSWLTVV.